This T cell receptor beta chain was recorded in a study of blood T cell repertoires in COVID-19. The wider study: Sites across the United States, Italy and Spain contributed samples from acute and convalescent COVID-19. Sources were T cells, B-cell-depleted T cells, or PBMCs; the material itself was cDNA or gDNA.

It was during active infection that Seattle patients were enrolled and then longitudinally followed. Source study methods: Nucleated cell counts were estimated from reference gene primer amplification. Libraries were prepared by immunoSEQ multiplex PCR; TCRdb keeps only in-frame clonotypes and omits some of them. V, J and clone size are taken as reported in that table, and D and trimming were inferred from the DNA itself. This table holds fewer than 300,000 clones, approximately 85% found once. The ends lost 10 bases at V and 4 bases at J; junction bases unmatched: 5. CDR3 length: 13 amino acids. The V gene's germline CDR1 is MNHEY and CDR2 SVGAGI.

V and J are TRBV6-5 and TRBJ2-2; TRBD1 aligns across 8 bases. Sequenced input: peripheral blood. This clonotype originated in a human donor with COVID-19, enrolled during active disease. The donor label of this sample is uncertain. CDR3 coding DNA: TGTGCCACGAACAGGGGGATCACCGGGGAGCTGTTTTTT. Encoded protein: CATNRGITGELFF.